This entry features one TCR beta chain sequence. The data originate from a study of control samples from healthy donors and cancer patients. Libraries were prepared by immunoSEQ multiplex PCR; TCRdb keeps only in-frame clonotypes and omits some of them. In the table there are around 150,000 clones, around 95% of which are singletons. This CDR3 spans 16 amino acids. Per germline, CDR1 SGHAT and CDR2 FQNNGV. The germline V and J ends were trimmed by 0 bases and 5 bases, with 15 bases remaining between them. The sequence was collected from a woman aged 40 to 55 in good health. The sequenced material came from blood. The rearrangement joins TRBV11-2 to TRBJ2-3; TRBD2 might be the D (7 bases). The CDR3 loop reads CASSLDHGGRGDTQYF. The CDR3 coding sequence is TGTGCCAGCAGCTTAGATCACGGGGGGCGTGGAGATACGCAGTATTTT.